This T cell receptor beta chain emerged from a study of blood T cell repertoires in COVID-19. Study processing details: Reference gene primer amplification yielded estimated nucleated cell counts. Libraries were prepared by immunoSEQ multiplex PCR; TCRdb keeps only in-frame clonotypes and omits some of them. From that table come the V and J calls and clone size; the DNA was used to work out D and trimming. The profile shows 78,000 or so clones, around nine tenths of them singletons. Germline trimming cut 0 bases from V and 5 bases from J; bases unmatched to any gene: 3. The CDR3 runs 15 residues. CDR1 is SGHKS, CDR2 YYEKEE, per germline (reference sequence).

The chain uses TRBV5-5 and TRBJ1-5; 9 nucleotides agree with TRBD1. This sequence was found in a man in his forties or fifties with active or convalescent COVID-19. The sequenced sample was peripheral blood. Written as DNA, the CDR3 is TGTGCCAGCAGCTTGGGGACAGGGGAAGATCAGCCCCAGCATTTT. Its protein product is CASSLGTGEDQPQHF.